The 20 T cell receptor beta chains below were found in one sample sequenced in a study of T-cell reconstitution after alpha-beta-depleted transplantation in children. The TCRbeta library was prepared with unique molecular identifiers. From the PCR reads, TCRdb called clonotypes with MiXCR, one entry per CDR3 protein. The data contain just over 950,000 distinct CDR3 sequences, about 26% of them singletons. The input for sequencing was PBMCs, mostly from graft donor cells, taken 360 days after TCRalphabeta/CD19-depleted stem cell transplant. The receptors come from a boy less than two years old who had a stem cell transplant for SCID, so the T cells may come from the graft donor.

The chain joins TRBV12-3 or TRBV12-4 to TRBJ2-2; D might be TRBD1 (6 bases). V lost 4 bases, J lost 0 bases, and 12 bases lay in between. The CDR3 is 16 amino acids. This CDR3 is CASSSGVAPNTGELFF. CDR3 bases: TGTGCCAGCAGTTCAGGGGTTGCCCCGAACACCGGGGAGCTGTTTTTT.

This clonotype has a handful of counts. The V and J genes are TRBV2 and TRBJ1-2, with D possibly matching TRBD1 (6 bases). Germline V lookup: CDR1 SNHLY, CDR2 FYNNEI. The ends were cut back, 5 bases at V and 6 bases at J, with 16 bases in the middle. The CDR3 contains 14 residues. CDR3 region: CASSPGTRNHGYTF. The CDR3 DNA is TGTGCCAGCAGTCCCGGGACAAGGAACCATGGCTACACCTTC.

This clonotype was seen only once. This rearrangement joins TRBV18 to TRBJ1-1, with D uncertain. There are 13 residues in the CDR3. Germline V lookup: CDR1 KGHSH, CDR2 LQKENI. V lost 2 bases, J lost 2 bases, and 6 bases lay in between. This chain's CDR3 is CASSPLVNTEAFF. As DNA, the CDR3 is TGTGCCAGCTCACCATTAGTAAACACTGAAGCTTTCTTT.

The J gene is TRBJ2-1, the V gene TRBV27; 11 nucleotides agree with TRBD2. The length of the CDR3 is 17 residues. CDR1 is MNHEY, CDR2 SMNVEV, per germline (reference sequence). Trimming removed 5 bases from V and 4 bases from J; junction bases left unmatched: 10. The CDR3 loop is CASSPRSGGALYNEQFF. The CDR3 DNA follows: TGTGCCAGCAGTCCCCGTAGCGGGGGGGCCCTTTACAATGAGCAGTTCTTC.

The V call is TRBV7-8, the J call TRBJ2-5, with D unclear. CDR1 is SGHVS, CDR2 FQNEAQ, per germline. V shed 1 base and J shed 2 bases, with 11 bases lying between them. This CDR3 has 15 amino acids. The CDR3, as DNA: TGTGCCAGCAGCTTAGAAAGCCAGCTTCAAGAGACCCAGTACTTC. This codes for CASSLESQLQETQYF.

The chain employs TRBV4-2 and TRBJ2-3; D tentatively fits TRBD1 or TRBD2 (6 bases each). Per the germline V gene, CDR1 is LGHNA and CDR2 is YNFKEQ. The CDR3 runs to 16 residues. V was cut by 0 bases and J by 2 bases, with 12 bases left in between. CDR3 sequence reads: CASSQEGGILTDTQYF. The CDR3 DNA follows: TGTGCCAGCAGCCAAGAAGGGGGGATTCTCACAGATACGCAGTATTTT.

The chain has TRBV10-3 and TRBJ2-1; unclear D gene. Germline V gives CDR1 ENHRY, CDR2 SYGVKD. The V and J ends lost 5 bases and 6 bases respectively, with 8 bases between them. CDR3 size: 12 residues. CDR3 sequence reads: CAISPRLNEQFF. As DNA, the CDR3 is TGTGCCATCAGTCCCCGTCTCAATGAGCAGTTCTTC.

This chain connects TRBV5-1 to TRBJ2-6; D gene ambiguous. Trimming took off 7 bases at V and 0 bases at J, with 17 bases between the two ends. This CDR3 is 17 amino acids long. CDR1 and CDR2 from the germline V gene are SGHRS and YFSETQ. In DNA, the CDR3 is TGCGCCAGCCGTAGATGGGCAGAGAGCTCTGGGGCCAACGTCCTGACTTTC. Translation gives CASRRWAESSGANVLTF.

This clonotype was observed a handful of times. The chain links TRBV7-9 to TRBJ1-6, with 7 bases matching TRBD1. J gave up 7 bases and V 7 bases, and 7 bases lay outside the gene matches. The CDR3 has 14 amino acids. Germline V gene lookup returns CDR1 SEHNR and CDR2 FQNEAQ (reference sequence). CDR3 residues: CASIARDSNSPLHF. CDR3 nucleotides: TGTGCCAGCATCGCCCGGGACAGCAATTCACCCCTCCACTTT.

This clonotype has a handful of counts. The chain links TRBV3-1 to TRBJ2-3, with no clear D. The germline gives CDR1 LGHDT, CDR2 YNNKEL (reference sequence). The CDR3 is made up of 16 amino acids. The germline V and J ends were trimmed by 1 base and 5 bases, with 16 bases remaining between them. CDR3 nucleotides: TGTGCCAGCAGCCAAGGAATCTCTAGGCTCCTAGATACGCAGTATTTT. Its protein product is CASSQGISRLLDTQYF.

This clonotype was seen repeatedly, ten times or more. V gene TRBV20-1 combines with J gene TRBJ2-1; 8 nucleotides align to TRBD1. V lost 8 bases and J lost 12; bases outside the gene matches: 18. CDR1 and CDR2 from the germline V gene are DFQATT and SNEGSKA (reference sequence). This CDR3 has 14 amino acids. In nucleotides, the CDR3 is TGCAGTCCTACGTCAGGGGGCGGCAACACTGGGCAGTTCTTC. It yields the protein CSPTSGGGNTGQFF.

V usage is TRBV3-1 and J usage is TRBJ2-7, with D unclear. Germline V gene lookup returns CDR1 LGHDT and CDR2 YNNKEL (reference sequence). The CDR3 totals 14 residues. V lost 0 bases to trimming and J lost 6 bases, with 12 bases between them. The CDR3 nucleotides read TGTGCCAGCAGCCAAGAACCGAGGTTCAGCGAGCAGTACTTC. Translated: CASSQEPRFSEQYF.

Many counts were recorded for this clonotype. The rearrangement links TRBV20-1 to TRBJ2-1; D might be TRBD1 (6 bases). This CDR3 is built from 15 residues. The germline V gene encodes CDR1 DFQATT and CDR2 SNEGSKA (reference sequence). V was cut by 5 bases and J by 4 bases, with 18 bases left in between. CDR3 in DNA: TGCAGTGCTGCCCGGAGAGGGGGAGTATACAATGAGCAGTTCTTC. Its protein product is CSAARRGGVYNEQFF.

The chain joins TRBV11-2 to TRBJ2-6; 14 nucleotides agree with TRBD2. The CDR3 is 24 amino acids. Trimming cost V 0 bases and J 0 bases; bases outside gene matches: 16. Germline V gene sequence: CDR1 SGHAT, CDR2 FQNNGV. This CDR3 is CASSLEGTSGGPACCSSGANVLTF. CDR3 DNA sequence: TGTGCCAGCAGCTTAGAGGGGACTAGCGGGGGCCCCGCTTGTTGTAGCTCTGGGGCCAACGTCCTGACTTTC.

This clonotype was recorded once. Since a much larger clone is just one base distant, this may be a read error. V gene TRBV5-5 combines with J gene TRBJ2-2; unclear D gene. This CDR3 has 14 amino acids. Germline-derived CDR1 and CDR2 are SGHKS and YYEKEE (reference sequence). Trimming took off 0 bases at V and 4 bases at J, with 7 bases between the two ends. CDR3 amino acids: CASSLAWFTGELFF. DNA of the CDR3: TGTGCCAGCAGCTTGGCCTGGTTCACCGGGGAGCTGTTTTTT. The whole variable domain, filled in from reference TRBV5-5 and TRBJ2-2, reads DAGVTQSPTHLIKTRGQQVTLRCSPISGHKSVSWYQQVLGQGPQFIFQYYEKEERGRGNFPDRFSARQFPNYSSELNVNALLLGDSALYLCASSLAWFTGELFFGEGSRLTVL.

This clonotype was counted a single time. DNA of the CDR3: TGTGCCACCAGCAGAGATACGGGTACCGGGGAGCTGTTTTTT. It codes for CATSRDTGTGELFF. The V and J genes are TRBV15 and TRBJ2-2; D call uncertain. There are 14 residues in the CDR3. The ends were cut back, 0 bases at V and 5 bases at J, with 7 bases in the middle. The germline CDR1 and CDR2 sequences are LNHNV and YYDKDF (reference sequence).

This clonotype has more than one count but fewer than ten. This chain links TRBV6-2 or TRBV6-3 with TRBJ1-2, with 7 bases lining up with TRBD1. The CDR3 has 14 amino acids. Germline CDR1 and CDR2: MNHEY and SVGEGT. The ends lost 6 bases at V and 4 bases at J; junction bases unmatched: 8. CDR3 sequence: CASSHAAGGYGYTF. In DNA form, the CDR3 reads TGTGCCAGCAGCCACGCGGCAGGGGGCTATGGCTACACCTTC.

The chain couples TRBV12-3 or TRBV12-4 to TRBJ1-4; TRBD1 matches 7 bases. The CDR3 is 15 residues long. After removal of 3 bases from V and 7 bases from J, the junction contained 8 bases not matched to a gene. The CDR3 region has the DNA TGTGCCAGCAGTTTTTATCAAGGGGGCGGTGAAAAACTGTTTTTT. This gives the protein CASSFYQGGGEKLFF.

In its sample, this clonotype was seen a few times. V is TRBV6-5 and J is TRBJ1-5; tentative D call: TRBD1 (5 bases). The CDR3 is made up of 14 amino acids. The germline V gene has CDR1 MNHEY and CDR2 SVGAGI. Trimming removed 6 bases from V and 3 bases from J, with 12 bases in between. CDR3 amino acids: CASRPRDNNQPQHF. In DNA, the CDR3 is TGTGCCAGCAGGCCCAGGGATAACAATCAGCCCCAGCATTTT.

V is TRBV12-3 or TRBV12-4 and J is TRBJ2-6, with D possibly being TRBD2 (6 bases). This CDR3 has 19 residues. Between the trimmed V and J ends, which lost 6 bases and 0 bases, there was a span of 21 bases. The DNA of the CDR3 is TGTGCCAGCAGCCTAGGTGGCAGGGACTCCTTCTCTGGGGCCAACGTCCTGACTTTC. Residues: CASSLGGRDSFSGANVLTF.